This TCR beta chain appears in the sequencing data of a study of tumor-infiltrating lymphocytes in primary liver carcinoma. Across the study: The study enrolled male and female patients aged 30 to 69 years.

In addition to blood RNA drawn from unsorted whole blood, germline DNA was extracted. General study findings and limits: In the absence of sorting, bulk samples left CD4+ and CD8+ repertoires uncompared. A significantly higher top-250-clone fraction was recorded for tumors than for blood (p = 0.039).

The investigators made TCR beta cDNA from 400 to 500 ng total RNA, using a constant-region primer. Libraries covering TCR beta were generated through three nested multiplex PCR rounds (using a slightly modified ARM-PCR). A C-beta reverse primer was combined with TRBV1-TRBV30 forward primers in the first two PCR rounds, and each round had roughly 9 cycles. TCRdb ran MiXCR on the multiplex PCR reads and lists one entry per CDR3 protein. The table records hundreds of thousands of distinct CDR3 sequences, around 50% of them present only once. The V gene lost 9 bases and the J gene lost 4 bases, with 9 bases spanning the gap. The CDR3 is 11 amino acids. Germline CDR1 reads SGHAT; CDR2 reads FQNNGV. This clonotype was recorded many times. Its antigen remains unknown.

The chain employs TRBV11-2 and TRBJ2-5, with unresolved D. This clonotype was sampled from a woman aged 30 to 39 with primary liver carcinoma and hepatitis B virus infection. Material: peripheral blood. CDR3 sequence: CASGRGETQYF. Written as DNA, the CDR3 is TGTGCCAGTGGCAGAGGAGAGACCCAGTACTTC.